The rows below give T cell receptor beta chains drawn from one sample of a study of Tregs in tolerant kidney transplant recipients. Libraries were prepared by immunoSEQ multiplex PCR; TCRdb keeps only in-frame clonotypes and omits some of them. The data contain over 70,000 clones, 91% of them singletons. This material consisted of CD4+ T cells from blood (PBMCs), taken 24 months after the transplant. These receptors all come from a human patient who received a combined kidney and bone marrow transplant. Certain T cells may be donor cells from the graft. The CDR3 runs from the conserved cysteine through the conserved F or W. Fields, in order: V gene, J gene, CDR3 protein.

v_call: TRBV18; j_call: TRBJ2-1; cdr3_aa: CASSPTGTGAYNEQFF
v_call: TRBV18; j_call: TRBJ1-2; cdr3_aa: CASSLQGSGGGYTF
v_call: TRBV6-1; j_call: TRBJ1-1; cdr3_aa: CASSEGGSGFWNTEAFF
v_call: TRBV19; j_call: TRBJ2-5; cdr3_aa: CASRPGQGYWETQYF
v_call: TRBV4-1; j_call: TRBJ1-2; cdr3_aa: CASSHPTGGSYGYTF
v_call: TRBV10-3; j_call: TRBJ2-7; cdr3_aa: CAMQREMFYEQYF
v_call: TRBV7-3; j_call: TRBJ2-5; cdr3_aa: CASSQIAGEKTQYF
v_call: TRBV7-2; j_call: TRBJ2-7; cdr3_aa: CASSPRGPSYEQYF
v_call: TRBV2; j_call: TRBJ1-6; cdr3_aa: CASSEVGRRRSPLHF
v_call: TRBV10-1; j_call: TRBJ2-5; cdr3_aa: CATPWASGGQETQYF
v_call: TRBV11-2; j_call: TRBJ2-2; cdr3_aa: CASSRGEVLTGELFF